This TCR beta chain was identified during a study of early T cells in non-severe SARS-CoV-2 infection. Whole-study context: Bulk RNA isolated from unsorted whole blood underwent sequencing; chains were not paired.

Of note for this clonotype: No antigen is known for it.

Whole-study findings and limits: Using VDJdb, the matching emphasized anti-spike CD8 responses while missing private and CD4 specificities.

Unique molecular identifiers were added to individual cDNA molecules. Via MiXCR, TCRdb re-called the 5' RACE reads, giving one row per CDR3 protein. The top ten clones hold 4% to 5.5% of a sample with more than 25,000 distinct CDR3 sequences, approximately 5.3% of them seen once. CDR1 is MNHNS and CDR2 is SASEGT in the germline V gene. The CDR3 is made up of 14 amino acids. Trimming took off 1 base at V and 5 bases at J, with 11 bases between the two ends. The source material was whole blood. This clonotype was obtained from an adult who was a healthcare worker with PCR-confirmed SARS-CoV-2 infection or an uninfected control (not recorded which). This chain joins TRBV6-1 and TRBJ2-5; no firm D call. CDR3 nucleotides: TGTGCCAGCAGTGAAGATCTTGCTCAGGAGACCCAGTACTTC. Protein sequence: CASSEDLAQETQYF.